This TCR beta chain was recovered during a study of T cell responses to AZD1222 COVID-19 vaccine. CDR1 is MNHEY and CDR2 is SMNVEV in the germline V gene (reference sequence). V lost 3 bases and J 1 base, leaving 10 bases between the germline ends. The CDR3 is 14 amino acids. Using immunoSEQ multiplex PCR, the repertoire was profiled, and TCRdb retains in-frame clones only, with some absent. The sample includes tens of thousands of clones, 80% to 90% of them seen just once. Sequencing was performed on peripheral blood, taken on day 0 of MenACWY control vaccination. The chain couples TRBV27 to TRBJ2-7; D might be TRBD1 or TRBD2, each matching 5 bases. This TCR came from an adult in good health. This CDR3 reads CASSFGTVSYEQYF. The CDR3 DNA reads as TGTGCCAGCAGTTTCGGGACCGTATCCTACGAGCAGTACTTC.